This TCR beta chain was documented in a study of cytomegalovirus exposure and HLA in healthy donors. Findings and limits, study-wide: Across donors, presence/absence analyses took sequencing depth to be roughly uniform.

At collection, donors were nominally healthy, but unrecorded immune exposures were probable. Primers for the PCR totalled 60 Vbeta and 13 Jbeta. Only in-frame clones appear in the TCRdb table, and some are missing; sequencing was by immunoSEQ multiplex PCR. The sample yields about 95,000 clones, around 81% seen once. On this clone itself: Its antigen is undetermined.

Germline V lookup: CDR1 GTSNPN, CDR2 SVGIG (reference sequence). The CDR3 spans 13 residues. Trimming took 2 bases from V and 1 from J, leaving 8 bases between them. The J gene is TRBJ1-1, the V gene TRBV30, with D possibly TRBD1 on 6 matching bases. The receptor was derived from a woman aged 70-85 years in good health and CMV-seropositive. The material sequenced was PBMCs. The CDR3 nucleotides read TGTGCCTGGAGTAGGACAGCGAACACTGAAGCTTTCTTT. Residues: CAWSRTANTEAFF.